The clone carrying this T cell receptor beta chain was observed once. This entry belongs to a study of blood T cell repertoires in COVID-19. Across the whole study: The study drew acute and convalescent COVID-19 samples from the United States, Italy and Spain. Nucleic acid was either cDNA or gDNA, and it came from T cells, B-cell-depleted T cells, or PBMCs.

Per the original methods: Reference gene primer amplification in the assay estimated nucleated cell counts. Clones were sequenced by immunoSEQ multiplex PCR, and TCRdb holds only the in-frame ones, with some missing. Clone size and V and J calls were adopted from that table, with D and trimming inferred from the DNA. The data hold fewer than 150,000 clones, with under 85% observed a single time. V gave up 7 bases and J gave up 4 bases; unmatched junction bases: 9. The CDR3 runs to 15 residues. Per the germline V gene, CDR1 is MNHEY and CDR2 is SVGAGI. Sequencing was carried out using peripheral blood. The rearrangement uses TRBV6-5 and TRBJ2-1; TRBD1 matches at 8 bases. The TCR originated in a woman aged 80 or over in a cohort sampled during active or convalescent COVID-19. CDR3 in DNA: TGTGCCAGCAAATTAGGACAGGGCCATTACAATGAGCAGTTCTTC. This gives the protein CASKLGQGHYNEQFF.